Listed below are T cell receptor beta chains from one sample, sequenced in a study of T cells after yellow fever vaccination. TCRdb independently ran MiXCR on the 5' RACE reads; one entry per CDR3 protein. The sample has some 150,000 distinct CDR3 sequences, approximately 9.9% seen once. Sample: CD8+ T cells sorted from PBMCs, taken 15 days after the yellow fever booster vaccination. These receptors originate from a man aged 18-30 years who received the YFV17D yellow fever vaccine. CDR3s include the opening cysteine and the closing phenylalanine or tryptophan. D genes are given only for firm matches. Clone size is shown for a subset of rows, as once, few, many or a class of expanded clone.

TRBV4-1	TRBJ1-2	-	few	CASSHPRGRGYGYTF	TGCGCCAGCAGCCACCCCCGGGGTCGGGGATATGGCTACACCTTC
TRBV6-2/TRBV6-3	TRBJ2-2	-	-	CASSYQGTQELFF	TGTGCCAGCAGTTACCAGGGTACTCAGGAGCTGTTTTTT
TRBV12-3/TRBV12-4	TRBJ1-2	-	few	CASLQAGYGYTF	TGTGCCAGCTTACAGGCGGGCTATGGCTACACCTTC
TRBV5-6	TRBJ1-1	TRBD1	many	CASSLWVRGLNTEAFF	TGTGCCAGCAGCTTGTGGGTCAGGGGGTTGAACACTGAAGCTTTCTTT
TRBV6-6	TRBJ2-7	-	few	CASSYSSGRIF	TGTGCCAGCAGTTACTCGAGTGGCAGGATCTTC
TRBV5-6	TRBJ2-3	-	-	CASSWATGTDTQYF	TGTGCCAGCAGCTGGGCAACGGGCACAGATACGCAGTATTTT
TRBV11-2	TRBJ2-7	TRBD2	many	CASSSPSAGDYEQYF	TGTGCCAGCAGCTCGCCGTCGGCGGGGGATTACGAGCAGTACTTC
TRBV4-1	TRBJ2-3	TRBD2	-	CASRPQRDTDTQYF	TGCGCCAGCAGACCGCAGCGGGACACAGATACGCAGTATTTT
TRBV12-3/TRBV12-4	TRBJ2-5	-	many	CASSLLAGQETQYF	TGTGCCAGCAGTTTGCTCGCGGGGCAAGAGACCCAGTACTTC
TRBV6-2/TRBV6-3	TRBJ2-5	TRBD2	-	CASSYGLAEQETQYF	TGTGCCAGCAGTTACGGTCTAGCGGAACAAGAGACCCAGTACTTC
TRBV7-9	TRBJ2-7	-	few	CASSLIHGREGGEQYF	TGTGCCAGCAGCTTAATTCACGGCAGGGAAGGGGGCGAGCAGTACTTC
TRBV12-3/TRBV12-4	TRBJ2-6	-	-	CANTVSDSGANVLTF	TGTGCCAACACAGTTTCCGACTCTGGGGCCAACGTCCTGACTTTC
TRBV25-1	TRBJ1-1	TRBD1	-	CASSGRTGGMNTEAFF	TGTGCCAGCAGTGGGCGGACAGGGGGAATGAACACTGAAGCTTTCTTT
TRBV4-2	TRBJ1-2	TRBD1	-	CASSQGLQGYGYTF	TGTGCCAGCAGCCAAGGGTTACAGGGGTATGGCTACACCTTC
TRBV7-3	TRBJ2-5	-	few	CASSLMGGGAVETQYF	TGTGCCAGCAGCTTAATGGGAGGCGGGGCGGTCGAGACCCAGTACTTC
TRBV7-9	TRBJ1-1	TRBD1	few	CASSLKDRLNTEAFF	TGTGCCAGCAGCCTTAAGGACAGGCTGAACACTGAAGCTTTCTTT
TRBV4-1	TRBJ1-2	-	-	CASSRGRGDYGYTF	TGCGCCAGCAGCCGGGGAAGGGGCGACTATGGCTACACCTTC
TRBV7-9	TRBJ2-1	-	few	CASSLELAYNEQFF	TGTGCCAGCAGCTTAGAACTAGCCTACAATGAGCAGTTCTTC
TRBV7-2	TRBJ2-2	-	-	CASSLKAIGELFF	TGTGCCAGCAGCTTAAAGGCGATCGGGGAGCTGTTTTTT
TRBV7-9	TRBJ2-7	TRBD1	-	CASSLTGQGDYEQYF	TGTGCCAGCAGCTTAACCGGACAGGGGGACTACGAGCAGTACTTC
TRBV2	TRBJ2-7	-	-	CATRDFQVEQYF	TGTGCCACCCGGGACTTTCAAGTCGAGCAGTACTTC
TRBV6-5	TRBJ2-7	-	-	CASSYTSLGEQYF	TGTGCCAGCAGTTACACCTCGTTAGGAGAGCAGTACTTC
TRBV28	TRBJ1-1	-	few	CASSSRVFEMDTEAFF	TGTGCCAGCAGTTCCAGGGTTTTCGAAATGGACACTGAAGCTTTCTTT
TRBV7-6	TRBJ2-2	-	-	CASSLAAGVGTGELFF	TGTGCCAGCAGCTTAGCCGCAGGGGTTGGCACCGGGGAGCTGTTTTTT
TRBV7-9	TRBJ2-2	TRBD2	-	CASSLVSGVDTGELFF	TGTGCCAGCAGCTTAGTGAGCGGGGTGGACACCGGGGAGCTGTTTTTT
TRBV21-1	TRBJ2-1	-	many	CASSTSPAGEEQFF	TGTGCCAGCAGCACCTCCCCAGCGGGAGAAGAGCAGTTCTTC
TRBV14	TRBJ2-2	-	few	CASSQDDYGELFF	TGTGCCAGCAGCCAAGATGACTACGGGGAGCTGTTTTTT
TRBV4-1	TRBJ2-5	-	-	CASSQDGSGHPQETQYF	TGCGCCAGCAGCCAAGATGGGTCGGGACACCCCCAAGAGACCCAGTACTTC